The 28 T cell receptor beta chains in this list originate from one sample, sequenced in a study of prognosis after radiotherapy for stage I lung cancer. From genomic DNA, TCR beta CDR3 was amplified by two-round multiplex PCR. Amplification during the initial PCR round employed primers specific to each TRBV and TRBJ gene. TCRdb itself ran the multiplex PCR reads through MiXCR, one entry per CDR3 protein. The data contain fewer than 40,000 distinct CDR3 sequences, 30% to 35% of them seen just once; the ten biggest clones take up 27%. The sequences come from PBMCs, collected before or after stereotactic body radiation therapy (not recorded which). The receptors come from a donor aged 50 or older with non-small cell lung cancer.

The rearrangement joins TRBV2 to TRBJ1-2, with 8 bases matching TRBD1. In germline, CDR1 is SNHLY, CDR2 FYNNEI. Germline trimming cut 8 bases from V and 8 bases from J; bases unmatched to any gene: 10. CDR3 length equals 13 residues. CDR3 coding DNA: TGTGCCAGCTCCGACAGGGGAATAGGAGGCTACACCTTC. Protein product: CASSDRGIGGYTF.

This clonotype has more than one count but fewer than ten. A read error may account for a junction end that differs from germline. The chain carries TRBV24-1 and TRBJ2-1, with D perhaps TRBD2 (6 bases). This CDR3 region has 15 residues. Germline V lookup: CDR1 KGHDR, CDR2 SFDVKD. The CDR3 region is CASSQDYDSYNEQFF. The CDR3 DNA is TGTGCCAGCAGTCAGGACTATGACTCCTACAATGAGCAGTTCTTC.

Details on this clonotype: Given a much more abundant clone one base away, this may be a read error. The chain couples TRBV5-1 to TRBJ2-5; no clear D gene. CDR1 is SGHRS and CDR2 is YFSETQ in the germline V gene. The CDR3 has 16 amino acids. Trimming pared 1 base from V and 5 bases from J, leaving 18 bases between. The CDR3 region is CASSLCSPPVGETQYF. In DNA form, the CDR3 reads TGCGCCAGCAGCTTGTGTTCACCCCCCGTTGGGGAGACCCAGTACTTC. Full variable domain (remainder filled in from reference TRBV5-1 and TRBJ2-5): KAGVTQTPRYLIKTRGQQVTLSCSPISGHRSVSWYQQTPGQGLQFLFEYFSETQRNKGNFPGRFSGRQFSNSRSEMNVSTLELGDSALYLCASSLCSPPVGETQYFGPGTRLLVL.

This clonotype occurred a few times. A clone one base away is much larger, so this may be a read error. The chain links TRBV2 to TRBJ2-1; 7 nucleotides line up with TRBD1. The CDR3 loop spans 14 amino acids. CDR1 and CDR2 from the germline V gene are SNHLY and FYNNEI. For the CDR3, the DNA is TGTGTCAGCAATAAGGGGGCCACATACAATGAGCAGTTCTTC. Translating gives CVSNKGATYNEQFF. The whole variable domain, filled in from reference TRBV2 and TRBJ2-1, reads EPEVTQTPSHQVTQMGQEVILRCVPISNHLYFYWYRQILGQKVEFLVSFYNNEISEKSEIFDDQFSVERPDGSNFTLKIRSTKLEDSAMYFCVSNKGATYNEQFFGPGTRLTVL.

The table lists this clonotype with many counts. V gene TRBV15 combines with J gene TRBJ2-3; D unclear. The V and J ends lost 8 bases and 1 base respectively, with 4 bases between them. This CDR3 comprises 11 residues. Germline V gives CDR1 LNHNV, CDR2 YYDKDF (reference sequence). The CDR3, as DNA: TGTGCCACCGGCGGCACAGATACGCAGTATTTT. This codes for CATGGTDTQYF.

The sample holds many counts of this clonotype. The chain employs TRBV5-8 and TRBJ1-1; D may be TRBD1 (6 bases). Trimming took off 4 bases at V and 2 bases at J, with 21 bases between the two ends. Germline V CDR1 and CDR2: SGHTS, YDEGEE. The CDR3 covers 17 residues. In DNA form, the CDR3 reads TGTGCCAGCAGCCCTTTACAGGGAAATGTTTACAACACTGAAGCTTTCTTT. Translating gives CASSPLQGNVYNTEAFF.

This clonotype occurred many times. The V and J genes are TRBV6-1 and TRBJ1-1; the D is unclear. V dropped 3 bases and J dropped 5 bases, with 10 bases sitting between them. The CDR3 has 13 residues. The germline V gene has CDR1 MNHNS and CDR2 SASEGT. In nucleotides, the CDR3 is TGTGCCAGCAGTGACGTCGTGGGGACTGAAGCTTTCTTT. Translating gives CASSDVVGTEAFF.

About this clonotype: A read error is the likely source, as a far larger clone sits one nucleotide away. The rearrangement joins TRBV7-9 to TRBJ2-1; 7 bases map to TRBD1. The length of the CDR3 is 14 residues. From germline, CDR1 is SEHNR and CDR2 FQNEAQ (reference sequence). The V and J ends lost 7 bases and 4 bases, in that order; junction bases with no gene match: 7. CDR3 amino acids: CASTAGTVYNEQFF. The CDR3 region has the DNA TGTGCCAGCACCGCCGGGACAGTGTACAATGAGCAGTTCTTC.

This clonotype was seen many times. The chain has TRBV6-1 and TRBJ1-2; D remains unclear. This CDR3 spans 15 amino acids. V lost 5 bases to trimming and J lost 6 bases, with 19 bases between them. Looked up from germline, CDR1 is MNHNS and CDR2 is SASEGT. The CDR3, as DNA: TGTGCCAGCAGTCGGGAGAGGGCTAGGAACAATGGCTACACCTTC. As protein: CASSRERARNNGYTF.

On this clonotype itself: A much larger clone is a single base away; this may be a read error. The chain carries TRBV9 and TRBJ2-5; TRBD2 matches at 11 bases. The CDR3 loop spans 16 amino acids. In germline, CDR1 is SGDLS, CDR2 YYNGEE. V trimming: 3 bases; J trimming: 4 bases; junction bases outside the gene matches: 8. The CDR3 loop is CASSEGGLAGGETQYF. The CDR3 DNA reads TGTGCCAGCAGCGAGGGGGGCCTAGCGGGGGGAGAGACCCAGTACTTC.

This clonotype has ten or more counts. DNA for the CDR3: TGTGCCACCAGTGATTCTGGGACAGGGTCGCCCGGGGAGCTGTTTTTT. It is translated as CATSDSGTGSPGELFF. This chain links TRBV24-1 with TRBJ2-2, with 9 bases aligning to TRBD1. The CDR3 is 16 amino acids. After removal of 2 bases from V and 6 bases from J, the junction contained 6 bases not matched to a gene. Germline CDR1 and CDR2: KGHDR and SFDVKD.

The table lists this clonotype with many counts. V is TRBV12-3 or TRBV12-4 and J is TRBJ1-6; possible D gene TRBD1, 6 bases. This CDR3 has 17 residues. The V gene lost 5 bases and the J gene lost 5 bases, with 19 bases spanning the gap. CDR3 sequence (DNA): TGTGCCAGCAGTCTTCCCCCACAGGGATTCCATAATTCACCCCTCCACTTT. It translates to CASSLPPQGFHNSPLHF.

This clonotype was observed many times. The genes are TRBV7-2 and TRBJ2-3; D may be TRBD2 (5 bases). V gave up 3 bases and J gave up 2 bases, with 9 bases separating them. Germline V CDR1 and CDR2: SGHTA, FQGNSA. The CDR3 consists of 14 residues. CDR3 amino acids: CASSFGGHTDTQYF. The CDR3, as DNA: TGTGCCAGCAGCTTCGGCGGGCACACAGATACGCAGTATTTT.

This clonotype was recorded many times. This chain connects TRBV6-1 to TRBJ1-5; D remains unclear. The CDR3 is 15 residues long. In germline, CDR1 is MNHNS, CDR2 SASEGT. The V gene lost 7 bases and the J gene lost 6 bases, with 19 bases spanning the gap. The CDR3 here is CASTKDDGPLQPQHF. CDR3 nucleotides: TGTGCCAGCACTAAAGACGATGGCCCACTTCAGCCCCAGCATTTT.

This chain links TRBV6-9 with TRBJ2-2; 7 bases match TRBD1. The ends lost 3 bases at V and 2 bases at J; junction bases unmatched: 9. CDR1 and CDR2 (germline): MNHGY, SVAAGI. The CDR3 is 17 residues long. This CDR3 is CASSYSRQGYNTGELFF. The CDR3 coding sequence is TGTGCCAGCAGTTACTCCCGACAGGGCTATAACACCGGGGAGCTGTTTTTT.

The chain uses TRBV28 and TRBJ1-6; 7 bases map to TRBD1. The CDR3 totals 15 residues. Germline-derived CDR1 and CDR2 are MDHEN and SYDVKM. V was pared by 7 bases and J by 9 bases, with 12 bases of the junction left unmatched. CDR3 region: CASTESQGRSSPLHF. The CDR3 DNA reads TGTGCCAGCACCGAATCACAGGGGCGGAGTTCACCCCTCCACTTT.

This clonotype was counted at least ten times. The rearrangement joins TRBV7-2 to TRBJ1-2; no reliable D call. This CDR3 spans 12 amino acids. The germline gives CDR1 SGHTA, CDR2 FQGNSA. The ends were cut back, 5 bases at V and 5 bases at J, with 9 bases in the middle. CDR3 residues: CASSRSRYGYTF. For the CDR3, the DNA is TGTGCCAGCAGCCGGAGCCGGTATGGCTACACCTTC.

A word on this clonotype: With a much larger clone just one base away, this may be a read error. This chain joins TRBV29-1 and TRBJ1-2; 7 bases fit TRBD1. CDR1 and CDR2 from the germline V gene are SQVTM and ANQGSEA. V was clipped by 3 bases and J by 7 bases; unmatched bases: 11. The CDR3 runs to 14 residues. CDR3 nucleotides: TGCAGCGTTGACGACAGGGATTTGGTTGGTGGCTACACCTTC. Residues: CSVDDRDLVGGYTF.

This clonotype was seen ten or more times. The rearrangement joins TRBV30 to TRBJ1-2; 8 nucleotides match TRBD1. V lost 3 bases to trimming and J lost 1 base; unmatched junction nucleotides: 4. CDR1 GTSNPN and CDR2 SVGIG come from the germline V gene (reference sequence). The CDR3 sequence is 14 residues long. CDR3 sequence: CAWRGQVINYGYTF. The CDR3 coding sequence is TGTGCCTGGAGGGGACAGGTGATTAACTATGGCTACACCTTC.

In its sample, this clonotype was seen many times. This sequence joins TRBV10-2 and TRBJ1-1; D is perhaps TRBD1 (5 bases). Germline V gives CDR1 WSHSY, CDR2 SAAADI. V dropped 4 bases and J dropped 5 bases, with 11 bases sitting between them. The CDR3 loop spans 13 amino acids. The CDR3, as DNA: TGCGCCAGCAGTGCAGGGTGGGGGACTGAAGCTTTCTTT. This translates into CASSAGWGTEAFF.

This clonotype was detected ten times or more. The genes are TRBV10-3 and TRBJ2-3, with D tentatively TRBD1 (6 bases). Germline CDR1 ENHRY, CDR2 SYGVKD. Trimming cost V 11 bases and J 4 bases, with 16 bases left between them. The CDR3 has 13 residues. This chain's CDR3 is CAVGPQGSDTQYF. The CDR3 bases are TGTGCCGTCGGACCACAGGGTTCAGATACGCAGTATTTT.

The chain combines TRBV6-1 with TRBJ2-5, with D unresolved. V dropped 6 bases and J dropped 5 bases, with 10 bases sitting between them. There are 12 residues in the CDR3. The V gene's germline CDR1 is MNHNS and CDR2 SASEGT. CDR3 sequence (DNA): TGTGCCAGCAGGCCCGCCGAGGAGACCCAGTACTTC. Translated, it gives CASRPAEETQYF.

This clonotype was counted many times. The V gene is TRBV27, the J gene TRBJ2-1; TRBD2 matches at 7 bases. The CDR3 is made up of 13 amino acids. Looked up from germline, CDR1 is MNHEY and CDR2 is SMNVEV (reference sequence). Trimming cost V 4 bases and J 9 bases; bases outside gene matches: 6. CDR3 DNA: TGTGCCAGCAGTTGGGAGGGTTTCGGTGAGCAGTTCTTC. This codes for CASSWEGFGEQFF.

The chain links TRBV7-2 to TRBJ2-4; D may be TRBD1 or TRBD2 (5 bases each). This CDR3 has 14 amino acids. V lost 5 bases and J 6 bases, leaving 14 bases between the germline ends. The germline CDR1 and CDR2 sequences are SGHTA and FQGNSA. The CDR3 here is CASSRPGPGNIQYF. For the CDR3, the DNA is TGTGCCAGCAGCCGCCCGGGGCCCGGAAACATTCAGTACTTC. Supplemented by reference TRBV7-2 and TRBJ2-4, the full variable domain reads GAGVSQSPSNKVTEKGKDVELRCDPISGHTALYWYRQSLGQGLEFLIYFQGNSAPDKSGLPSDRFSAERTGGSVSTLTIQRTQQEDSAVYLCASSRPGPGNIQYFGAGTRLSVL.

Remarks on this clonotype: A clone one base away is much larger, so this may be a read error. The J gene is TRBJ1-4, the V gene TRBV7-9; TRBD1 aligns across 9 bases. Per germline, CDR1 SEHNR and CDR2 FQNEAQ (reference sequence). The CDR3 consists of 16 residues. Unmatched junction bases numbered 12, after V lost 7 bases and J lost 6 bases. The CDR3 DNA follows: TGTGCCAGCATCTCGATGACCGGGACAGGGTATGAAAAACTGTTTTTT. Translation gives CASISMTGTGYEKLFF.

This clonotype was picked up many times. The genes are TRBV12-3 or TRBV12-4 and TRBJ2-3; 7 bases map to TRBD2. The CDR3 is 13 residues long. J gave up 6 bases and V 7 bases, and 7 bases lay outside the gene matches. This CDR3 is CASTPLGGDTQYF. In nucleotides, the CDR3 is TGTGCCAGCACCCCTCTCGGGGGGGATACGCAGTATTTT.

This clonotype came up many times. V and J are TRBV2 and TRBJ2-2, with unresolved D. The CDR3 totals 15 residues. Germline lookup yields CDR1 SNHLY and CDR2 FYNNEI. The V gene lost 6 bases and the J gene lost 5 bases, with 16 bases spanning the gap. Here the CDR3 reads CASRRTADGTGELFF. The CDR3 DNA is TGTGCCAGCAGAAGAACCGCCGATGGGACCGGGGAGCTGTTTTTT. Full variable domain (missing parts from reference TRBV2 and TRBJ2-2): EPEVTQTPSHQVTQMGQEVILRCVPISNHLYFYWYRQILGQKVEFLVSFYNNEISEKSEIFDDQFSVERPDGSNFTLKIRSTKLEDSAMYFCASRRTADGTGELFFGEGSRLTVL.

This clonotype was picked up many times. The V and J genes are TRBV18 and TRBJ1-1, with 8 bases aligning to TRBD1. CDR3 length: 13 amino acids. After removal of 3 bases from V and 7 bases from J, the junction contained 4 bases not matched to a gene. CDR1 is KGHSH, CDR2 LQKENI, per germline. For the CDR3, the DNA is TGTGCCAGCTCACCCGGACAGGGTGATGAAGCTTTCTTT. Translation gives CASSPGQGDEAFF.